This T cell receptor (beta chain) came from a study of control samples from healthy donors and cancer patients. The assay was immunoSEQ multiplex PCR, and TCRdb's table has in-frame clones only and misses some. The table records around 150,000 clones, 96% of them present only once. This clone was recorded only once. CDR3 length equals 13 residues. CDR1 is LNHDA, CDR2 SQIVND, per germline (reference sequence). V shed 6 bases and J shed 1 base, with 9 bases lying between them. The TCR was taken from a woman in her thirties in good health. This chain links TRBV19 with TRBJ1-1, with a weak D call TRBD1 (5 bases). Sequenced input: blood. CDR3 residues: CASSHTGNTEAFF. The CDR3 DNA reads TGTGCCAGTAGCCATACAGGGAACACTGAAGCTTTCTTT. Supplemented by reference TRBV19 and TRBJ1-1, the full variable domain reads DGGITQSPKYLFRKEGQNVTLSCEQNLNHDAMYWYRQDPGQGLRLIYYSQIVNDFQKGDIAEGYSVSREKKESFPLTVTSAQKNPTAFYLCASSHTGNTEAFFGQGTRLTVV.